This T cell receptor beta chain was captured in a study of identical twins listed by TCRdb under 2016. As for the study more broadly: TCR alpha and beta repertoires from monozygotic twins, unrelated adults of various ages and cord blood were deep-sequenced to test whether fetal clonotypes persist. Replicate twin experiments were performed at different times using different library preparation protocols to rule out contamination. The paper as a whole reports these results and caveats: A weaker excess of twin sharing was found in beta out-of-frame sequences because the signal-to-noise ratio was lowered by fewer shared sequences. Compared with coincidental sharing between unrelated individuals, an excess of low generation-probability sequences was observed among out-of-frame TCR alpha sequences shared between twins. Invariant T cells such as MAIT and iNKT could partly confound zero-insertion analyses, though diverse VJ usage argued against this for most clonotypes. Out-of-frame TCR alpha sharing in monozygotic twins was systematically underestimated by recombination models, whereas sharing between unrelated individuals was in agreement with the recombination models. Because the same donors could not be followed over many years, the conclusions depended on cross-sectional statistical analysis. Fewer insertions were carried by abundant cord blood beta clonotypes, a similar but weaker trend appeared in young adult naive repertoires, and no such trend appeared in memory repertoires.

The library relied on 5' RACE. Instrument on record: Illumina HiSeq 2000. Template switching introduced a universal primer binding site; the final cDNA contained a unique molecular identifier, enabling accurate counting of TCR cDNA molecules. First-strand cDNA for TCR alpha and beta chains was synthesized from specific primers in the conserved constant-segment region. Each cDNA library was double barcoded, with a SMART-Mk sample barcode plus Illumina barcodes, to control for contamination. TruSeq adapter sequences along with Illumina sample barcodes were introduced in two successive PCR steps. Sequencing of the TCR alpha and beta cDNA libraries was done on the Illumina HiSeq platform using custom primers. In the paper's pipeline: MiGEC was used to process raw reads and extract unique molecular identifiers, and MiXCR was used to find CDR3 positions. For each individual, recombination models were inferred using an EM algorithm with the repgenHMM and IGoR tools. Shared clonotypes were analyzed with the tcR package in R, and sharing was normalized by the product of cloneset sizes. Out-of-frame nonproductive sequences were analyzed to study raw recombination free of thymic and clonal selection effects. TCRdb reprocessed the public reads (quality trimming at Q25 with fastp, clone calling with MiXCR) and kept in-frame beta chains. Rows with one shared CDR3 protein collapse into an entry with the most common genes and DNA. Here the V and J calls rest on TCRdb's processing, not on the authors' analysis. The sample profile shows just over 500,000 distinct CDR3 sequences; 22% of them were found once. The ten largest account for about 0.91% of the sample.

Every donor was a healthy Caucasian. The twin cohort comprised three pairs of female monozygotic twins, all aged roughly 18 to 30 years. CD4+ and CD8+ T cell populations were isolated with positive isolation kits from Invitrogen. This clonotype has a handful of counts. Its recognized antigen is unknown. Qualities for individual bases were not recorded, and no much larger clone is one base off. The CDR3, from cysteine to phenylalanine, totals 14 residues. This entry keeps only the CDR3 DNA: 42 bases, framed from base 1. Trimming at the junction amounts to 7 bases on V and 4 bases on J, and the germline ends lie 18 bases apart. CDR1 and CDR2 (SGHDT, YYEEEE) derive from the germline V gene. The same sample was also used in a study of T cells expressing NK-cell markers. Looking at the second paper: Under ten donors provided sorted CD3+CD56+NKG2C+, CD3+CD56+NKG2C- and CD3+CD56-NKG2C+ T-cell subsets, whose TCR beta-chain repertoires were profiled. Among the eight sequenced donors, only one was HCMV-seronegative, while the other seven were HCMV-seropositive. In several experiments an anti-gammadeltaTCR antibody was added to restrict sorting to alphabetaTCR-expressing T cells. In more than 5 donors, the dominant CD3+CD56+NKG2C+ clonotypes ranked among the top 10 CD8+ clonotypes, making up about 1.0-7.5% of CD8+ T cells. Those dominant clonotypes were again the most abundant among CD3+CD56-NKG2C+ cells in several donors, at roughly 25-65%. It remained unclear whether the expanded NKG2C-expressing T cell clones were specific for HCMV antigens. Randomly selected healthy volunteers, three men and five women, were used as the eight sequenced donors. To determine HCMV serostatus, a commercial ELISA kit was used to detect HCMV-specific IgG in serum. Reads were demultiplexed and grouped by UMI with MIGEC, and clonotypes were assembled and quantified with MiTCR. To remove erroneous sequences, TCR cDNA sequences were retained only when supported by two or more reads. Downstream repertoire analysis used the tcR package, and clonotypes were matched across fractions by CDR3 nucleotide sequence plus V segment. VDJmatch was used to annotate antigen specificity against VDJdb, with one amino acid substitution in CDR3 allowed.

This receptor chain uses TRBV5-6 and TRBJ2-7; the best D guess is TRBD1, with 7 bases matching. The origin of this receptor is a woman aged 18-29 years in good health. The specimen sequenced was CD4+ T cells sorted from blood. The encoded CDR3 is CASSMEGQTYEQYF. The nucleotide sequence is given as TGTGCCAGCTCAATGGAGGGACAGACATACGAGCAGTACTTC.